This T cell receptor beta chain was profiled in a study of OX40 agonist ivuxolimab in advanced cancers. Background on the study: Patients received ivuxolimab, an agonistic anti-OX40 (CD134) antibody. Of mixed ages from roughly 23 to 85 and averaging 60 years, the group was roughly 85% male.

Study-wide results and limits: On average, CD8+ T cells had more expanded clones than CD4+. The CD4+ and CD8+ T cells in the blood had expanded clonally by week 6 at 0.1 to 3.0 mg/kg.

Germline CDR1 reads LNHDA; CDR2 reads SQIVND (reference sequence). V shed 4 bases and J shed 0 bases, with 9 bases lying between them. This CDR3 comprises 15 residues. The method was immunoSEQ multiplex PCR; TCRdb's version includes in-frame clones alone and lacks a portion of them. The sample comprises about 48,000 clones, roughly 85% of which are singletons, and about 56% rests with the top ten. This clone was counted a single time. The antigen is undetermined. Sequencing was performed on CD4+ or CD8+ T cells sorted from blood, taken in a trial of the OX40 agonist ivuxolimab. The source of this sequence is an adult with an advanced solid tumor such as melanoma, head and neck, liver or kidney cancer. This chain joins TRBV19 and TRBJ2-2; a possible D gene is TRBD1 (6 bases). The CDR3 DNA is TGTGCCAGTAGTACAGGGGTTACGAACACCGGGGAGCTGTTTTTT. Encoded protein: CASSTGVTNTGELFF.